The sample holds one count of the clone carrying this T cell receptor beta chain. Its antigen is unknown. The sample is drawn from a study of T cells in pancreatic ductal adenocarcinoma. Study-level points and caveats: The resected pancreatic cancer cohort was biased toward the minority with early-stage disease. Compared with tumor, blood showed more total productive templates and around 8-fold more clonotypes. Tumors hold more CD45RO+ effector T cells, which may bias toward lower diversity. Mean clonality was roughly 0.11 in tumors and roughly 0.07 in blood, not significantly different.

No neoadjuvant therapy was given to the selected pancreatic ductal adenocarcinoma patients before their surgery. Generated by immunoSEQ multiplex PCR, the TCRdb table keeps only in-frame clones and is missing some. The table shows some 4,500 clones, with 68% occurring only once. The trim removed 2 bases at V and 3 bases at J, leaving 8 bases unmatched. The length of the CDR3 is 18 residues. CDR1 KGHSH and CDR2 LQKENI come from the germline V gene. This TCR came from a human donor with pancreatic ductal adenocarcinoma. The gene calls are TRBV18 and TRBJ2-3, with 13 bases that match TRBD2. The specimen sequenced was pancreatic tumor tissue. The DNA for the CDR3 is TGTGCCAGCTCACCAACTAGCGGGGGGGCCCGGAGAACAGATACGCAGTATTTT. Translation gives CASSPTSGGARRTDTQYF.